This TCR beta chain was retrieved from a study of blood T cells in healthy people across ages. V was clipped by 6 bases and J by 1 base; unmatched bases: 4. CDR3 length: 13 residues. The germline gives CDR1 SQVTM, CDR2 ANQGSEA. A second PCR, run for roughly 7 to 11 cycles, used a sample-barcoded 5' primer plus a J-beta primer mix. Every cDNA molecule carried a tag from a template-switch adaptor bearing 12 random nucleotides. Each CDR3 protein gets one entry after TCRdb re-called the 5' RACE reads with MiXCR. The sample lists hundreds of thousands of distinct CDR3 sequences, roughly 25% occurring once. Samples each yielded at least 6 micrograms of total RNA. This sample was shared with a second study, whose subject was T cells of mothers and their children.

This chain joins TRBV29-1 and TRBJ2-3, with 7 bases lining up with TRBD1. Specimen: blood. This TCR was recovered from a boy under 18 in good health. CDR3 nucleotide sequence: TGCAGCGTAGCCACAGGGGGCACAGATACGCAGTATTTT. Residues: CSVATGGTDTQYF.